The 21 T cell receptor beta chains presented below share a single source sample, sequenced in a study of blood T cell repertoires in COVID-19. Only in-frame clones appear in the TCRdb table, and some are missing; sequencing was by immunoSEQ multiplex PCR. The sample shows roughly 50,000 clones, more than 75% of them seen only once. The sequencing input was peripheral blood. These receptor sequences come from a woman aged 55-69 years with acute or convalescent COVID-19.

J is TRBJ2-3 and V is TRBV11-2, with 7 bases matching TRBD2. J was trimmed by 2 bases and V by 3 bases; bases with no gene match: 11. Per germline, CDR1 SGHAT and CDR2 FQNNGV. This CDR3 region has 17 residues. The CDR3 region has the DNA TGTGCCAGCAGCTTTGGTCGTGCGGGGGAGTCCACAGATACGCAGTATTTT. This codes for CASSFGRAGESTDTQYF. Based on the CDR3 plus reference TRBV11-2 and TRBJ2-3, the full variable domain is EAGVAQSPRYKIIEKRQSVAFWCNPISGHATLYWYQQILGQGPKLLIQFQNNGVVDDSQLPKDRFSAERLKGVDSTLKIQPAKLEDSAVYLCASSFGRAGESTDTQYFGPGTRLTVL.

The rearrangement joins TRBV14 to TRBJ2-2, with a possible D match to TRBD2 (5 bases). The CDR3 runs 14 residues. Trimming cost V 2 bases and J 6 bases, with 10 bases left between them. The germline gives CDR1 SGHDN, CDR2 FVKESK. The CDR3: CASSQLVGAGELFF. CDR3 DNA sequence: TGTGCCAGCAGCCAACTAGTGGGAGCCGGGGAGCTGTTTTTT.

The chain is built from TRBV7-2 and TRBJ1-5, with D possibly TRBD1 on 5 matching bases. The germline V and J ends were trimmed by 5 bases and 1 base, with 15 bases remaining between them. CDR3 length equals 16 residues. Germline CDR1 reads SGHTA; CDR2 reads FQGNSA. CDR3 in amino acids: CASSPGHPRSNQPQHF. The CDR3 bases are TGTGCCAGCAGCCCAGGACACCCTAGGAGCAATCAGCCCCAGCATTTT.

V is TRBV18 and J is TRBJ1-2; D uncertain. Trimming removed 1 base from V and 4 bases from J, with 7 bases in between. The CDR3 runs to 13 residues. Germline V gene data show CDR1 as KGHSH and CDR2 as LQKENI. Here the CDR3 DNA reads TGTGCCAGCTCACCACAGGGAGTCTATGGCTACACCTTC. Translating it yields CASSPQGVYGYTF.

The chain recombines TRBV28 with TRBJ2-7, with 8 bases identical to TRBD2. The germline V gene has CDR1 MDHEN and CDR2 SYDVKM. The CDR3 sequence is 13 residues long. Trimming took 8 bases from V and 8 from J; bases not matched to a gene: 11. The CDR3 sequence is CASHSGGAVKQYF. The CDR3 bases are TGTGCCAGCCACTCGGGGGGGGCGGTGAAGCAGTACTTC.

This sequence joins TRBV28 and TRBJ1-2; 10 nucleotides agree with TRBD1. Germline lookup yields CDR1 MDHEN and CDR2 SYDVKM. V shed 6 bases, J shed 8 bases, and the junction held 6 bases outside the gene matches. This CDR3 has 13 amino acids. The CDR3 region is CASSQTGGRGYTF. CDR3 in DNA: TGTGCCAGCAGCCAGACAGGGGGCAGGGGCTACACCTTC.

This rearrangement joins TRBV3-1 (or the pseudogene TRBV3-2) to TRBJ2-7; tentative D call: TRBD2 (6 bases). CDR3 length: 15 residues. The V gene lost 5 bases and the J gene lost 3 bases, with 17 bases spanning the gap. In germline, CDR1 is LGHDT, CDR2 YNNKEL (reference sequence). This chain's CDR3 is CASSSTGLLLYEQYF. The CDR3 bases are TGTGCCAGCAGCTCCACGGGACTCTTGCTCTACGAGCAGTACTTC.

CDR3 in DNA: TGCAGCGCTACAGGGGTCGTCTCCTACGAGCAGTACTTC. It codes for CSATGVVSYEQYF. The V call is TRBV29-1, the J call TRBJ2-7; TRBD1 matches at 7 bases. J was trimmed by 0 bases and V by 7 bases; bases with no gene match: 6. CDR3 size: 13 residues. Germline lookup yields CDR1 SQVTM and CDR2 ANQGSEA.

The gene calls are TRBV14 and TRBJ1-2, with D tentatively TRBD1 (6 bases). V lost 5 bases to trimming and J lost 4 bases, with 14 bases between them. This CDR3 has 14 amino acids. Looked up from germline, CDR1 is SGHDN and CDR2 is FVKESK. In nucleotides, the CDR3 is TGTGCCAGCAGCGAGAACAGGGTTTCCTATGGCTACACCTTC. It is translated as CASSENRVSYGYTF.

The genes are TRBV2 and TRBJ2-5; D call uncertain. Between the trimmed V and J ends, which lost 6 bases and 5 bases, there was a span of 7 bases. The CDR3 covers 11 residues. Germline V gene lookup returns CDR1 SNHLY and CDR2 FYNNEI. The CDR3: CASSPSETQYF. The CDR3 DNA follows: TGTGCCAGCAGCCCGTCGGAGACCCAGTACTTC.

The chain combines TRBV9 with TRBJ1-3; D possibly corresponds to TRBD1 (6 bases). Trimming took off 4 bases at V and 0 bases at J, with 17 bases between the two ends. This CDR3 is built from 17 residues. From germline, CDR1 is SGDLS and CDR2 YYNGEE. The CDR3 protein is CASSPKLQGFSGNTIYF. The CDR3 DNA is TGTGCCAGCAGCCCCAAACTACAGGGTTTCTCTGGAAACACCATATATTTT.

CDR3 DNA: TGTGCCAGTAGTATAGTTCAGGGGCGGGAGATCCTCGGGGAGCTGTTTTTT. This gives the protein CASSIVQGREILGELFF. This rearrangement joins TRBV19 to TRBJ2-2, with D tentatively TRBD2 (7 bases). CDR1 and CDR2 from the germline V gene are LNHDA and SQIVND (reference sequence). The CDR3 consists of 17 residues. Trimming shortened V by 1 base and J by 7 bases, and 19 bases separated the two germline ends. Filled out from reference TRBV19 and TRBJ2-2, the complete variable domain reads DGGITQSPKYLFRKEGQNVTLSCEQNLNHDAMYWYRQDPGQGLRLIYYSQIVNDFQKGDIAEGYSVSREKKESFPLTVTSAQKNPTAFYLCASSIVQGREILGELFFGEGSRLTVL.

The V gene is TRBV5-1, the J gene TRBJ1-3; D not certain. Trimming cost V 5 bases and J 1 base, with 13 bases left between them. Germline-derived CDR1 and CDR2 are SGHRS and YFSETQ. The CDR3 spans 15 residues. CDR3 loop: CASSAVGDSGNTIYF. DNA for the CDR3: TGCGCCAGCAGTGCTGTCGGGGATTCTGGAAACACCATATATTTT. Combining the CDR3 with reference TRBV5-1 and TRBJ1-3 gives the whole variable domain KAGVTQTPRYLIKTRGQQVTLSCSPISGHRSVSWYQQTPGQGLQFLFEYFSETQRNKGNFPGRFSGRQFSNSRSEMNVSTLELGDSALYLCASSAVGDSGNTIYFGEGSWLTVV.

This clone has a single count. The rearrangement links TRBV3-1 (or the pseudogene TRBV3-2) to TRBJ2-2; D gene ambiguous. Trimming shortened V by 0 bases and J by 4 bases, and 15 bases separated the two germline ends. The CDR3 has 17 residues. From germline, CDR1 is LGHDT and CDR2 YNNKEL (reference sequence). The CDR3 DNA is TGTGCCAGCAGCCAAGATCGCCTTGTGTCGGGCACCGGGGAGCTGTTTTTT. Its protein product is CASSQDRLVSGTGELFF.

V usage is TRBV5-5 and J usage is TRBJ1-1; TRBD1 agrees at 7 bases. The CDR3 has 15 amino acids. The V and J ends lost 4 bases and 0 bases, in that order; junction bases with no gene match: 6. Germline CDR1 SGHKS, CDR2 YYEKEE (reference sequence). The CDR3 coding sequence is TGTGCCAGCAGCGGCAGGGGGATTGTGAACACTGAAGCTTTCTTT. It yields the protein CASSGRGIVNTEAFF.

The chain recombines TRBV27 with TRBJ1-6, with 8 positions matching TRBD1. From germline, CDR1 is MNHEY and CDR2 SMNVEV (reference sequence). This CDR3 region has 15 residues. J lost 7 bases, V lost 6 bases, and 8 bases had no gene match. DNA for the CDR3: TGTGCCAGCAGCAAACAGGGGGGGATAAATTCACCCCTCCACTTT. Protein product: CASSKQGGINSPLHF.

This chain uses TRBV2 with TRBJ1-1, with D maybe TRBD1 (6 bases). V lost 3 bases and J lost 4, with 9 bases in between. The CDR3 has 13 amino acids. From germline, CDR1 is SNHLY and CDR2 FYNNEI. In nucleotides, the CDR3 is TGTGCCAGCAGTGAGAGGGGGTCCACTGAAGCTTTCTTT. This encodes CASSERGSTEAFF.

This rearrangement joins TRBV23-1 to TRBJ2-7; D call uncertain. TRBV23-1 is placed among ORFs of uncertain function. This CDR3 region has 14 residues. The germline V and J ends were trimmed by 2 bases and 3 bases, with 11 bases remaining between them. The CDR3 here is CASSQTLYSYEQYF. In DNA form, the CDR3 reads TGCGCCAGCAGTCAAACCTTGTACAGCTACGAGCAGTACTTC.

V usage is TRBV5-1 and J usage is TRBJ1-1, with D unclear. V was trimmed by 5 bases and J by 3 bases, leaving 11 bases between them. The CDR3 consists of 13 residues. Germline CDR1 and CDR2: SGHRS and YFSETQ. For the CDR3, the DNA is TGCGCCAGCAGTGCCCCCGCAGACACTGAAGCTTTCTTT. Translating it yields CASSAPADTEAFF.

V usage is TRBV18 and J usage is TRBJ2-7; D is unresolved. The V end lost 4 bases, the J end lost 3 bases, and 10 bases lay between the germline ends. Germline V gene sequence: CDR1 KGHSH, CDR2 LQKENI. The CDR3 totals 13 residues. The CDR3 spells CASSLFKNYEQYF. CDR3 DNA sequence: TGTGCCAGCTCACTTTTTAAAAACTACGAGCAGTACTTC. The full variable domain, its missing parts supplied by reference TRBV18 and TRBJ2-7, is NAGVMQNPRHLVRRRGQEARLRCSPMKGHSHVYWYRQLPEEGLKFMVYLQKENIIDESGMPKERFSAEFPKEGPSILRIQQVVRGDSAAYFCASSLFKNYEQYFGPGTRLTVT.

The chain employs TRBV9 and TRBJ1-1; 7 positions agree with TRBD1. The junction had 10 bases not matched to a gene; V was cut back by 4 bases and J by 4 bases. From germline, CDR1 is SGDLS and CDR2 YYNGEE. This CDR3 has 15 residues. The CDR3 loop reads CASSPSGTDVTEAFF. CDR3 nucleotides: TGTGCCAGCAGCCCGTCCGGGACAGACGTCACTGAAGCTTTCTTT.